What follows are 14 T cell receptor beta chains derived from one specimen sequenced in a study of T cell repertoires in ileal Crohn's disease. Sequencing was performed with immunoSEQ multiplex PCR; in TCRdb, only in-frame clones are kept and a portion is missing. The sample carries approximately 15,000 clones, around four fifths recorded once. The sequencing sample was made of ileal tissue. The origin of the receptors is an adult with Crohn's disease.

The chain carries TRBV15 and TRBJ2-7, with D possibly being TRBD2 (6 bases). Germline loops: CDR1 LNHNV, CDR2 YYDKDF (reference sequence). This CDR3 is 14 amino acids long. The V end was cut by 0 bases, the J end by 2 bases, with 8 bases between. CDR3: CATSRDPGAYEQYF. The CDR3 DNA sequence: TGTGCCACCAGCAGAGATCCGGGGGCCTACGAGCAGTACTTC.

The chain links TRBV5-1 to TRBJ2-2; 9 bases align to TRBD1. Germline trimming cut 4 bases from V and 13 bases from J; bases unmatched to any gene: 5. The CDR3 loop spans 12 amino acids. The germline gives CDR1 SGHRS, CDR2 YFSETQ. CDR3 sequence: CASSRTGVGLFF. The CDR3 coding sequence is TGCGCCAGCAGCCGGACAGGGGTCGGGCTGTTTTTT.

The CDR3 spells CASRGRGTEAFF. The CDR3 nucleotides are TGTGCCAGCAGGGGGAGGGGAACTGAAGCTTTCTTT. The chain is built from TRBV25-1 and TRBJ1-1; D is possibly TRBD1 (5 bases). Looked up from germline, CDR1 is MGHDK and CDR2 is SYGVNS. V gave up 6 bases and J gave up 5 bases, with 10 bases separating them. The CDR3 consists of 12 residues.

V gene TRBV19 combines with J gene TRBJ1-5, with D perhaps TRBD1 (6 bases). CDR3 size: 13 residues. Germline V gene sequence: CDR1 LNHDA, CDR2 SQIVND (reference sequence). Trimming shortened V by 5 bases and J by 7 bases, and 12 bases separated the two germline ends. The CDR3 is CASSAQGLQPQHF. The CDR3 DNA reads as TGTGCCAGTAGTGCACAGGGACTACAGCCCCAGCATTTT. The full variable domain, with the rest looked up from reference TRBV19 and TRBJ1-5, is DGGITQSPKYLFRKEGQNVTLSCEQNLNHDAMYWYRQDPGQGLRLIYYSQIVNDFQKGDIAEGYSVSREKKESFPLTVTSAQKNPTAFYLCASSAQGLQPQHFGDGTRLSIL.

This chain connects TRBV28 to TRBJ1-4, with 9 nucleotides matching TRBD1. The CDR3 contains 17 residues. Germline CDR1 and CDR2: MDHEN and SYDVKM. Trimming at V came to 4 bases and at J to 3 bases, leaving 9 bases not matched to a gene. CDR3 bases: TGTGCCAGCAGTTCACCGGACAGGGGTTGGGCTAATGAAAAACTGTTTTTT. This encodes CASSSPDRGWANEKLFF. Full variable domain (remainder filled in from reference TRBV28 and TRBJ1-4): DVKVTQSSRYLVKRTGEKVFLECVQDMDHENMFWYRQDPGLGLRLIYFSYDVKMKEKGDIPEGYSVSREKKERFSLILESASTNQTSMYLCASSSPDRGWANEKLFFGSGTQLSVL.

The rearrangement links TRBV7-2 to TRBJ2-1, with TRBD2 matching 13 bases. V lost 5 bases to trimming and J lost 8 bases; unmatched junction nucleotides: 9. The germline V gene has CDR1 SGHTA and CDR2 FQGNSA. This CDR3 is 16 amino acids long. CDR3 in amino acids: CASSLLTSGRGDEQFF. CDR3 sequence (DNA): TGTGCCAGCAGCCTTTTAACTAGCGGGAGGGGGGATGAGCAGTTCTTC.

The chain combines TRBV5-4 with TRBJ2-7, with 7 bases identical to TRBD1. The ends lost 4 bases at V and 3 bases at J; junction bases unmatched: 7. CDR3 length: 14 residues. In germline, CDR1 is SGHNT, CDR2 YYREEE (reference sequence). The CDR3 reads CASSAAPGGYEQYF. The CDR3 region has the DNA TGTGCCAGCAGCGCCGCGCCAGGGGGCTACGAGCAGTACTTC.

V gene TRBV6-6 combines with J gene TRBJ2-2; D is uncertain. V was shortened by 2 bases and J by 4 bases, with 11 bases between the two germline ends. The CDR3 covers 15 residues. The germline V gene encodes CDR1 MNHNY and CDR2 SVGAGI (reference sequence). The CDR3 coding sequence is TGTGCCAGCAGTTACACACCTCAGGCCACCGGGGAGCTGTTTTTT. Residues: CASSYTPQATGELFF.

The chain joins TRBV7-2 to TRBJ2-7; D possibly corresponds to TRBD2 (5 bases). This CDR3 has 15 amino acids. Trimming left V 2 bases short and J 4 bases short, with 15 bases between. The germline CDR1 and CDR2 sequences are SGHTA and FQGNSA. DNA for the CDR3: TGTGCCAGCAGCTTACAGTTCGGGGTATCGTACGAGCAGTACTTC. The encoded protein is CASSLQFGVSYEQYF.

The chain couples TRBV7-3 to TRBJ2-1, with D possibly TRBD1 on 5 matching bases. Trimming took 2 bases from V and 4 from J, leaving 18 bases between them. The CDR3 consists of 17 residues. CDR1 SGHTA and CDR2 FQGTGA come from the germline V gene. The CDR3 spells CASSLGIGAPPYNEQFF. CDR3 sequence (DNA): TGTGCCAGCAGCTTAGGGATTGGGGCGCCCCCTTACAATGAGCAGTTCTTC. The full variable domain, rest sourced from reference TRBV7-3 and TRBJ2-1, is GAGVSQTPSNKVTEKGKYVELRCDPISGHTALYWYRQSLGQGPEFLIYFQGTGAADDSGLPNDRFFAVRPEGSVSTLKIQRTERGDSAVYLCASSLGIGAPPYNEQFFGPGTRLTVL.

The chain links TRBV6-5 to TRBJ1-2; 9 nucleotides align to TRBD1. Germline CDR1 MNHEY, CDR2 SVGAGI. With V trimmed by 2 bases and J by 4 bases, 2 bases remained unmatched. The CDR3 has 14 amino acids. The CDR3 DNA reads as TGTGCCAGCAGTTACCGACAGGGGGGCTATGGCTACACCTTC. Amino acids: CASSYRQGGYGYTF.

V is TRBV7-2 and J is TRBJ1-1; the match to TRBD1 covers 7 bases. The trim removed 5 bases at V and 1 base at J, leaving 7 bases unmatched. The CDR3 contains 15 residues. Germline values: CDR1 SGHTA, CDR2 FQGNSA. DNA of the CDR3: TGTGCCAGCAGCCCCCGACAGGGTTCGAACACTGAAGCTTTCTTT. Its protein product is CASSPRQGSNTEAFF.

The chain recombines TRBV28 with TRBJ1-1; D might be TRBD1 (5 bases). CDR1 MDHEN and CDR2 SYDVKM come from the germline V gene. The CDR3 runs to 14 residues. V shed 5 bases and J shed 4 bases, with 14 bases lying between them. CDR3 sequence (DNA): TGTGCCAGCAGTAAAGGGGTGGAGGGCACTGAAGCTTTCTTT. Protein product: CASSKGVEGTEAFF.

V gene TRBV30 combines with J gene TRBJ2-3; 13 bases map to TRBD2. The CDR3 totals 16 residues. With V trimmed by 3 bases and J by 2 bases, 5 bases remained unmatched. Per the germline V gene, CDR1 is GTSNPN and CDR2 is SVGIG (reference sequence). In nucleotides, the CDR3 is TGTGCCTGGAGGGAGGGACTAGCGGGGCCCACAGATACGCAGTATTTT. Translating gives CAWREGLAGPTDTQYF.